What follows are 27 T cell receptor beta chains derived from one specimen sequenced in a study of OX40 agonist ivuxolimab in advanced cancers. Receptor amplification or capture employed the immunoSEQ multiplex PCR assay. Here the immuneACCESS table is served through TCRdb, limited to in-frame sequences with V and J called. Missing clones are a known gap in these copies; in checked studies unresolved V genes cover under half, and the rest lacks a known reason. The sample data list 90,000 or so clones, and 90% to 95% of these were observed just once. The ten most abundant clones make up approximately 0.81% of the sample. Sequencing was performed on CD4+ or CD8+ T cells sorted from blood, taken in a trial of the OX40 agonist ivuxolimab. The receptors come from an adult with an advanced solid tumor such as melanoma, head and neck, liver or kidney cancer.

The chain is built from TRBV5-1 and TRBJ2-3; 9 bases fit TRBD2. The CDR3 runs 16 residues. Trimming cost V 6 bases and J 4 bases; bases outside gene matches: 12. CDR1 and CDR2 (germline): SGHRS, YFSETQ. The CDR3 here is CASTPVSGSWADTQYF. In DNA form, the CDR3 reads TGCGCCAGCACCCCCGTTAGCGGGAGCTGGGCAGATACGCAGTATTTT.

This clone appeared a single time. The junction shows a germline mismatch at one end, possibly a read error. CDR3 DNA: TGTGCTAGCAGCTTATCCCAGGAGGATACGCAGTATTTT. As protein: CASSLSQEDTQYF. The genes are TRBV7-7 and TRBJ2-3; D uncertain. The length of the CDR3 is 13 residues. Germline V gene lookup returns CDR1 SSHAT and CDR2 FNYEAQ (reference sequence).

Comment on this clone: Other nucleotide sequences from this sample produce the same CDR3. The chain has TRBV15 and TRBJ2-3; maybe TRBD2 (6 bases). The germline gives CDR1 LNHNV, CDR2 YYDKDF (reference sequence). The CDR3 loop spans 16 amino acids. V dropped 1 base and J dropped 2 bases, with 13 bases sitting between them. The CDR3 loop reads CATSRGGSGYTDTQYF. The CDR3 DNA sequence: TGTGCCACCAGCAGAGGGGGTAGCGGCTACACAGATACGCAGTATTTT.

The chain joins TRBV7-3 to TRBJ2-7; D is possibly TRBD2 (6 bases). V was clipped by 7 bases and J by 2 bases, with 15 bases between them. The CDR3 sequence is 14 residues long. Germline CDR1 reads SGHTA; CDR2 reads FQGTGA. The CDR3 DNA reads TGTGCCAGCATCCCCGAGTCGGGAGCCTACGAGCAGTACTTC. This sequence encodes CASIPESGAYEQYF.

The chain employs TRBV27 and TRBJ2-3; D ambiguous. V shed 2 bases and J shed 6 bases, with 9 bases lying between them. The CDR3 is made up of 13 amino acids. Per the germline V gene, CDR1 is MNHEY and CDR2 is SMNVEV (reference sequence). The chain's CDR3 is CASSLEYMDTQYF. In nucleotides, the CDR3 is TGTGCCAGCAGTTTAGAATACATGGATACGCAGTATTTT.

The chain uses TRBV6-6 and TRBJ2-5; either TRBD1 or TRBD2 may supply D (7 bases each). V lost 9 bases and J lost 5, with 19 bases in between. CDR1 and CDR2 from the germline V gene are MNHNY and SVGAGI (reference sequence). This CDR3 comprises 14 residues. DNA for the CDR3: TGTGCCAGTCTTGAGGGGAGGGGGCGGGAGACCCAGTACTTC. This translates into CASLEGRGRETQYF.

The chain is built from TRBV7-9 and TRBJ2-7; the D gene is possibly TRBD2 (6 bases). From germline, CDR1 is SEHNR and CDR2 FQNEAQ (reference sequence). The V and J ends lost 7 bases and 7 bases respectively, with 23 bases between them. The CDR3 is 15 residues long. CDR3 residues: CASNPRGYVGGEQYF. DNA for the CDR3: TGTGCCAGCAACCCCCGGGGCTACGTCGGGGGTGAGCAGTACTTC.

The J gene is TRBJ2-1, the V gene TRBV7-9, with 9 bases fitting TRBD2. CDR3 size: 17 residues. The V segment lost 3 bases and the J segment 0 bases; nucleotides outside the gene matches: 6. The germline V gene has CDR1 SEHNR and CDR2 FQNEAQ (reference sequence). The CDR3 loop reads CASSLVSGSGSYNEQFF. For the CDR3, the DNA is TGTGCCAGCAGCTTGGTTAGCGGGAGCGGCTCCTACAATGAGCAGTTCTTC.

The sample holds one count of this clone. The rearrangement links TRBV28 to TRBJ1-6; TRBD1 agrees at 11 bases. Germline V lookup: CDR1 MDHEN, CDR2 SYDVKM. J was trimmed by 10 bases and V by 8 bases; bases with no gene match: 7. This CDR3 has 14 amino acids. The CDR3 sequence: CASRTGGARSPLHF. CDR3 nucleotides: TGTGCCAGCCGGACAGGGGGCGCCCGCTCACCCCTCCACTTT.

The chain has TRBV20-1 and TRBJ1-2; no definite D call. This CDR3 contains 10 residues. Trimming took off 6 bases at V and 6 bases at J, with 8 bases between the two ends. Germline V CDR1 and CDR2: DFQATT, SNEGSKA (reference sequence). The CDR3 sequence is CSALAHGYTF. The CDR3 nucleotides read TGCAGTGCCCTTGCCCATGGCTACACCTTC.

This sequence joins TRBV28 and TRBJ2-1; tentative D call: TRBD1 (8 bases). Trimming stripped 3 bases from V and 2 bases from J, with 17 bases between. Germline loops: CDR1 MDHEN, CDR2 SYDVKM. This CDR3 has 17 residues. The CDR3 sequence: CASSLQQGGITYNEQFF. In DNA, the CDR3 is TGTGCCAGCAGTTTGCAACAGGGGGGGATCACCTACAATGAGCAGTTCTTC. The full variable domain, its missing parts supplied by reference TRBV28 and TRBJ2-1, is DVKVTQSSRYLVKRTGEKVFLECVQDMDHENMFWYRQDPGLGLRLIYFSYDVKMKEKGDIPEGYSVSREKKERFSLILESASTNQTSMYLCASSLQQGGITYNEQFFGPGTRLTVL.

The genes are TRBV2 and TRBJ2-5, with D perhaps given as TRBD1 or TRBD2 (5 bases each). The V end lost 7 bases, the J end lost 4 bases, and 16 bases lay between the germline ends. The germline V gene encodes CDR1 SNHLY and CDR2 FYNNEI. The CDR3 sequence is 14 residues long. For the CDR3, the DNA is TGTGCCAGCAAGGGACGGCAGGGTACAGAGACCCAGTACTTC. Amino acids: CASKGRQGTETQYF. The full variable domain, completed using reference TRBV2 and TRBJ2-5, is EPEVTQTPSHQVTQMGQEVILRCVPISNHLYFYWYRQILGQKVEFLVSFYNNEISEKSEIFDDQFSVERPDGSNFTLKIRSTKLEDSAMYFCASKGRQGTETQYFGPGTRLLVL.

The V and J genes are TRBV5-4 and TRBJ2-1, with 9 bases fitting TRBD1. This CDR3 contains 15 residues. V dropped 4 bases and J dropped 2; count of bases not matched to a gene: 4. Germline CDR1 reads SGHNT; CDR2 reads YYREEE (reference sequence). CDR3 protein: CASSQRQGAYNEQFF. As DNA, the CDR3 is TGTGCCAGCAGCCAACGACAGGGGGCCTACAATGAGCAGTTCTTC.

A single count supports this clone. This rearrangement joins TRBV9 to TRBJ2-5; D remains ambiguous. Trimming removed 3 bases from V and 4 bases from J, with 13 bases in between. The CDR3 sequence is 14 residues long. CDR1 SGDLS and CDR2 YYNGEE come from the germline V gene. This CDR3 is CASSGQDLGETQYF. In DNA, the CDR3 is TGTGCCAGCAGCGGCCAGGATTTAGGAGAGACCCAGTACTTC.

This clone appeared a single time. The rearrangement links TRBV6-1 to TRBJ1-1; 8 nucleotides match TRBD1. This CDR3 region has 13 residues. V lost 11 bases and J lost 7; bases outside the gene matches: 12. Germline CDR1 MNHNS, CDR2 SASEGT. CDR3 in DNA: TGTGCCGGGAGAGGACAGGGCCCTCATGAAGCTTTCTTT. Its protein product is CAGRGQGPHEAFF.

The chain is built from TRBV19 and TRBJ2-1; possibly TRBD1 for D (6 bases). Germline V lookup: CDR1 LNHDA, CDR2 SQIVND (reference sequence). The CDR3 loop spans 17 amino acids. V gave up 0 bases and J gave up 6 bases, with 18 bases separating them. The chain's CDR3 is CASSIDRPLRGINEQFF. For the CDR3, the DNA is TGTGCCAGTAGTATAGATCGACCCCTAAGGGGGATCAATGAGCAGTTCTTC.

The chain joins TRBV7-2 to TRBJ2-5, with D possibly being TRBD2 (7 bases). Germline assignment: CDR1 SGHTA and CDR2 FQGNSA. CDR3 length equals 15 residues. V lost 5 bases, J lost 2 bases, and 15 bases lay in between. CDR3 bases: TGTGCCAGCAGCCCCAGGGGAGGGGCGCAAGAGACCCAGTACTTC. It yields the protein CASSPRGGAQETQYF. The whole variable domain, filled in from reference TRBV7-2 and TRBJ2-5, reads GAGVSQSPSNKVTEKGKDVELRCDPISGHTALYWYRQSLGQGLEFLIYFQGNSAPDKSGLPSDRFSAERTGGSVSTLTIQRTQQEDSAVYLCASSPRGGAQETQYFGPGTRLLVL.

This rearrangement joins TRBV9 to TRBJ2-3; D remains unclear. The V end lost 4 bases, the J end lost 0 bases, and 12 bases lay between the germline ends. The germline V gene encodes CDR1 SGDLS and CDR2 YYNGEE. CDR3 length: 15 residues. As DNA, the CDR3 is TGTGCCAGCAGCTTTAGCCGGTTTAGCACAGATACGCAGTATTTT. Amino acids: CASSFSRFSTDTQYF.

This chain connects TRBV4-3 to TRBJ1-2; D is possibly TRBD1 (6 bases). Trimming cost V 0 bases and J 6 bases, with 17 bases left between them. CDR3 length equals 16 residues. Germline V lookup: CDR1 LGHNA, CDR2 YSLEER. The DNA for the CDR3 is TGCGCCAGCAGCCAAGAAATCACGCAACAGGGAAATGGCTACACCTTC. Translating it yields CASSQEITQQGNGYTF.

The chain is built from TRBV4-1 and TRBJ2-7; weak D call: TRBD1 (5 bases). Trimming shortened V by 8 bases and J by 5 bases, and 13 bases separated the two germline ends. Per the germline V gene, CDR1 is MGHRA and CDR2 is YSYEKL. This CDR3 has 12 residues. Written as DNA, the CDR3 is TGCGCCAGCTCCAGGGTGCCCCACGAGCAGTACTTC. Amino acid sequence: CASSRVPHEQYF.

The V and J genes are TRBV5-6 and TRBJ1-3; D is unresolved. Trimming stripped 0 bases from V and 3 bases from J, with 13 bases between. The CDR3 length is 16 residues. Germline CDR1 reads SGHDT; CDR2 reads YYEEEE. CDR3 residues: CASSLDTGNLGNTIYF. The CDR3 DNA sequence: TGTGCCAGCAGCTTGGACACGGGAAATCTTGGAAACACCATATATTTT.

The chain recombines TRBV28 with TRBJ2-6; D gene uncertain. The CDR3 extends over 15 amino acids. V shed 8 bases and J shed 0 bases, with 11 bases lying between them. Per germline, CDR1 MDHEN and CDR2 SYDVKM. CDR3 in amino acids: CASQSTHSGANVLTF. The CDR3 DNA is TGTGCCAGCCAATCGACCCACTCTGGGGCCAACGTCCTGACTTTC.

This rearrangement joins TRBV18 to TRBJ2-5, with 7 bases lining up with TRBD1. Germline lookup yields CDR1 KGHSH and CDR2 LQKENI. After removal of 0 bases from V and 4 bases from J, the junction contained 2 bases not matched to a gene. CDR3 length: 14 amino acids. This chain's CDR3 is CASSPPNRGETQYF. CDR3 DNA: TGTGCCAGCTCACCACCGAACAGGGGAGAGACCCAGTACTTC.

V usage is TRBV15 and J usage is TRBJ1-1; D gene unclear. This CDR3 is built from 16 residues. Trimming shortened V by 0 bases and J by 5 bases, and 16 bases separated the two germline ends. Per germline, CDR1 LNHNV and CDR2 YYDKDF (reference sequence). This CDR3 reads CATSRDRRKRVTEAFF. DNA of the CDR3: TGTGCCACCAGCAGAGATAGGCGGAAGAGGGTGACTGAAGCTTTCTTT. Based on the CDR3 plus reference TRBV15 and TRBJ1-1, the full variable domain is DAMVIQNPRYQVTQFGKPVTLSCSQTLNHNVMYWYQQKSSQAPKLLFHYYDKDFNNEADTPDNFQSRRPNTSFCFLDIRSPGLGDTAMYLCATSRDRRKRVTEAFFGQGTRLTVV.

The chain couples TRBV6-5 to TRBJ2-7; 13 bases match TRBD2. The germline V gene encodes CDR1 MNHEY and CDR2 SVGAGI. V was clipped by 7 bases and J by 4 bases; unmatched bases: 7. The CDR3 covers 15 residues. The DNA of the CDR3 is TGTGCCAGCAAACGGACTAGCGGGAGTTTGTACGAGCAGTACTTC. Amino acid sequence: CASKRTSGSLYEQYF.

Comments on this clone: The same CDR3 is also encoded by other DNA sequences in this sample. This chain links TRBV7-9 with TRBJ2-3; D perhaps matches TRBD1 (6 bases). Trimming took 1 base from V and 1 from J, leaving 9 bases between them. Germline V gene data show CDR1 as SEHNR and CDR2 as FQNEAQ (reference sequence). The CDR3 runs to 15 residues. In nucleotides, the CDR3 is TGTGCCAGCAGCTTAGGTGCAGGGGGCACAGATACGCAGTATTTT. Translated: CASSLGAGGTDTQYF.

A note on this clone: Other DNA sequences within the sample encode an identical CDR3. The gene calls are TRBV5-1 and TRBJ1-1, with a weak D call TRBD1 (5 bases). The CDR3 is 13 residues long. V dropped 1 base and J dropped 5 bases, with 9 bases sitting between them. Germline V gene data show CDR1 as SGHRS and CDR2 as YFSETQ. The CDR3 sequence: CASSLRGGTEAFF. The CDR3, as DNA: TGCGCCAGCAGCTTGAGGGGCGGTACTGAAGCTTTCTTT.